This T cell receptor (beta chain) appears in the sequencing data of a study of shared clonotypes between healthy human individuals. Turning to the study itself: Serving as donors were two women and three men, whose ages spanned 18 to 49.

Study-wide points: Non-shared clonotypes had lower generation probabilities than clonotypes shared by all four sorted-subset donors.

CDR1 is SGHTA, CDR2 FQGTGA, per germline. This CDR3 spans 15 amino acids. V lost 1 base and J lost 5; bases outside the gene matches: 5. Execution of the assay was at deep level. Per the study methods: Filtering of immunoSEQ junctional sequences could not match full-length read filtering. TCRdb's copy holds only in-frame clones and misses some; the assay was immunoSEQ multiplex PCR. The V and J calls and clone size come from that table; D and trimming were worked out from the DNA. Of fewer than 850,000 clones detected, around 96% appear once; the ten largest clones hold less than 0.25%. Comment on this clone: As yet, its antigen is unknown.

CD8 cells classed as naive were CD45RO-negative and positively selected for CCR7, excluding terminally differentiated effector memory CD45RA+ cells. The TCR comes from a man aged 30-40 years in good health. Sequenced material: naive CD8+ T cells sorted from blood. This chain joins TRBV7-3 and TRBJ2-3, with TRBD1 matching over 8 bases. The CDR3 DNA sequence: TGTGCCAGCAGCTTAATAGGCGGACAGGGAGATACGCAGTATTTT. This encodes CASSLIGGQGDTQYF.